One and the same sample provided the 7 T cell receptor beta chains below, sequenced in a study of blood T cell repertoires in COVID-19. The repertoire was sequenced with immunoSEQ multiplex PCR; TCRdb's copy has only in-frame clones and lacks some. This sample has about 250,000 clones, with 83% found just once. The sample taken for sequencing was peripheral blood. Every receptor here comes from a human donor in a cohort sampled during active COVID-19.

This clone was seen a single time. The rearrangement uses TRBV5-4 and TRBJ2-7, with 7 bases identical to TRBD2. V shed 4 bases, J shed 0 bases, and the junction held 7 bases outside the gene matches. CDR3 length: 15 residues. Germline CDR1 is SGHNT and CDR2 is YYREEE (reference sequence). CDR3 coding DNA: TGTGCCAGCAGCCCCGAGCGGGAAACCTCCTACGAGCAGTACTTC. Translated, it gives CASSPERETSYEQYF. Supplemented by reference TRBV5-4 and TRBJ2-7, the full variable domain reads ETGVTQSPTHLIKTRGQQVTLRCSSQSGHNTVSWYQQALGQGPQFIFQYYREEENGRGNFPPRFSGLQFPNYSSELNVNALELDDSALYLCASSPERETSYEQYFGPGTRLTVT.

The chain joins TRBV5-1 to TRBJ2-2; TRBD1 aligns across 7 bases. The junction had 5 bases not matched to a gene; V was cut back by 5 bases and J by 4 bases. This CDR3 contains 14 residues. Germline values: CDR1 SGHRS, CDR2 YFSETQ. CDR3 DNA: TGCGCCAGCAGACCCGGACAGGCCACCGGGGAGCTGTTTTTT. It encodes CASRPGQATGELFF.

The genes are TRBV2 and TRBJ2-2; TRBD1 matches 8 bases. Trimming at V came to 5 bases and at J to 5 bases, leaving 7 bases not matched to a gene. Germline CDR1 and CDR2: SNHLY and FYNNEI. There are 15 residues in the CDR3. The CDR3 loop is CASSLAGGRTGELFF. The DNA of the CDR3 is TGTGCCAGCAGTCTCGCAGGGGGCCGGACCGGGGAGCTGTTTTTT.

The CDR3: CASSEGSEGSPLHF. The CDR3, as DNA: TGTGCCAGCAGTGAAGGGTCTGAGGGTTCACCCCTCCACTTT. The chain joins TRBV6-1 to TRBJ1-6; D remains unclear. The germline V gene has CDR1 MNHNS and CDR2 SASEGT. This CDR3 is 14 amino acids long. The germline V and J ends were trimmed by 1 base and 9 bases, with 10 bases remaining between them.

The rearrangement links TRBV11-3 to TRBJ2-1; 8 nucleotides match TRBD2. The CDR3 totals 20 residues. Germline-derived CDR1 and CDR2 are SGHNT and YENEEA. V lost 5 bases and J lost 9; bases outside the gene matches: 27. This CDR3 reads CASSLTPASVGRGVPTEQFF. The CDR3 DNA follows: TGTGCCAGCAGCCTTACACCAGCCAGTGTCGGGAGGGGGGTGCCGACTGAGCAGTTCTTC.

CDR3 bases: TGTGCCAGTAGTATAGAAGGCCGAGGAGCGGGAGGTATCGCCGGGGAGCTGTTTTTT. Protein: CASSIEGRGAGGIAGELFF. The rearrangement uses TRBV19 and TRBJ2-2; 9 nucleotides align to TRBD2. V lost 0 bases to trimming and J lost 6 bases; unmatched junction nucleotides: 14. CDR3 length equals 19 residues. CDR1 LNHDA and CDR2 SQIVND come from the germline V gene (reference sequence).

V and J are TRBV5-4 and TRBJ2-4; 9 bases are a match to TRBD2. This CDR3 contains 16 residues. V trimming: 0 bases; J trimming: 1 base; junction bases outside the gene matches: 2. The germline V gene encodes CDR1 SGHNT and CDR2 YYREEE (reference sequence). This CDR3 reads CASSLGGGVAKNIQYF. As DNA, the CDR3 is TGTGCCAGCAGCTTGGGCGGGGGGGTCGCCAAAAACATTCAGTACTTC.